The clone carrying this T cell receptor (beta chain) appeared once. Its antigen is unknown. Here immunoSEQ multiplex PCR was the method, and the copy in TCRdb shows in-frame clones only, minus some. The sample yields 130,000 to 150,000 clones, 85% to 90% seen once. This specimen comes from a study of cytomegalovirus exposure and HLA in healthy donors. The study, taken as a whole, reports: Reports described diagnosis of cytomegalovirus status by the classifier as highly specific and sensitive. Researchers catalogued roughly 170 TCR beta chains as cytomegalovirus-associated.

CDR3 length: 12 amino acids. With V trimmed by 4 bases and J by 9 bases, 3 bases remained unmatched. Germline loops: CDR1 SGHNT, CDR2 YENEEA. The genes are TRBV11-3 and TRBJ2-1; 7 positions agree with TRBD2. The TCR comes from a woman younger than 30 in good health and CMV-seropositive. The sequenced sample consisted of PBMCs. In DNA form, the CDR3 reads TGTGCCAGCAGCTCCCAGCGGGGTGAGCAGTTCTTC. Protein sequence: CASSSQRGEQFF.